This T cell receptor beta chain emerged from a study of radiotherapy plus CTLA-4 blockade in lung cancer. Broader study findings: Following radiotherapy plus ipilimumab, tumor-derived TCR clones expanded in the blood.

The CDR3 is 14 residues long. The trim removed 3 bases at V and 6 bases at J, leaving 5 bases unmatched. Germline CDR1 reads GTSNPN; CDR2 reads SVGIG (reference sequence). A word on this clone: What it recognizes is unknown.

Measured with immunoSEQ multiplex PCR; TCRdb has only the in-frame clones, and not every one. Found here are 110,000 or so clones, approximately 80% of them singletons; the top ten hold over 4%. The gene calls are TRBV30 and TRBJ1-5; 10 bases agree with TRBD1. Sequences were derived from peripheral blood, sampled from a patient treated with radiotherapy plus ipilimumab. This sequence originates from a human donor with non-small cell lung cancer who had a partial response to radiotherapy plus ipilimumab. The CDR3 loop is CAWSPDRGTQPQHF. DNA for the CDR3: TGTGCCTGGAGCCCGGACAGGGGGACTCAGCCCCAGCATTTT.